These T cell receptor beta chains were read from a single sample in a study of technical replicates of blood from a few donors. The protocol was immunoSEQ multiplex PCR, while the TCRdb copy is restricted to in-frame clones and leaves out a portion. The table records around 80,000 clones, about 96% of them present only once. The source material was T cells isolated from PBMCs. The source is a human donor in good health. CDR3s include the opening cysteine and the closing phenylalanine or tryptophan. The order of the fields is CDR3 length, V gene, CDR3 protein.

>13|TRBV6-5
CASSGAGGHEQYF
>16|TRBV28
CASSQISGFSYNEQFF
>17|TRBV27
CASSLSSRTGAKQPQHF
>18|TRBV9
CASSVVGLAGPPYNEQFF
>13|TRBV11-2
CASSPGPHTEAFF
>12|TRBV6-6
CASSSGVYEQYF
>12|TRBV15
CATSRHTPEAFF
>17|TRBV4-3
CASSQNPPGQGGSEQFF
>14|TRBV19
CASTLGGVPDGYTF
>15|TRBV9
CASSVGPSGTGELFF
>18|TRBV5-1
CASSPGLAGGPGMNEQFF
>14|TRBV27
CASSPRTSYDEQFF
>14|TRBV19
CASSQGSSIAEAFF
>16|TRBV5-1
CASSLVGQGAPDTQYF
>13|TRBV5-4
CASRKQDLYGYTF
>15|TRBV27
CASSLVGTGNNEQFF
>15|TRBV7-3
CASSSGGAGTDTQYF
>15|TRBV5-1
CASSPPTGSNYGYTF
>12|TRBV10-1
CASSEWAAEQYF
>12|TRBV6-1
CASVWGPGELFF
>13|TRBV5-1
CASSHSGGYEQYF
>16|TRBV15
CATSRDLNRQPHTQYF
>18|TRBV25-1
CATARGIGGRGGWNEQFF
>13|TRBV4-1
CASSPQGLTEAFF
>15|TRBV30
CAWSSASSGANVLTF
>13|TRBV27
CASSNTRGGEQYF
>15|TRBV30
CAWSVGAGLAYEQYF
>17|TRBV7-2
CASSLDVRDYSYNEQFF
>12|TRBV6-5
CASGTGNHEQYF
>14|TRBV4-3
CASSHSQTWNEQFF
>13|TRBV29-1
CSVALGGNEKLFF
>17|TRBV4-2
CASSPRTSGPSTDTQYF
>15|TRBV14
CASSQETGGDYGYTF
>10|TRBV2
CASSTYEQYF
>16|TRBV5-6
CASSTGGDVGYTEAFF
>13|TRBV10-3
CAISPQSGNTIYF
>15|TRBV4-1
CASSNRDRGTDTQYF
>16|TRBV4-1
CASSQPHGQGASEAFF
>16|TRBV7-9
CASSPQAPNSGNTIYF
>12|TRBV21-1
CASRDSGCGYTF
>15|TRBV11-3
CASSFLPSGNNEQFF
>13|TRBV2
CASSSRGPYGYTF
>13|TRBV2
CASRDSGRNEQFF
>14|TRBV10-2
CASRLAGVLDTQYF
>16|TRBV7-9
CASSLYTSGRDDEQFF
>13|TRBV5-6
CASSLGTHYEQYF
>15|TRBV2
CASSDEQFSNQPQHF
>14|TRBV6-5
CASREDRINYGYTF
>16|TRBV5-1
CASSLGLEGGNTEAFF
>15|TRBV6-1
CASSESSGSPDTQYF
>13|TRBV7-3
CASSLSVGTEAFF
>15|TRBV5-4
CASSLESARSYEQYF
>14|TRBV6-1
CASSKQGRDTEAFF